Below, 9 T cell receptor beta chains from the same sample are listed, as sequenced in a study of cytomegalovirus exposure and HLA in healthy donors. The PCR contained 60 Vbeta and 13 Jbeta primers. Libraries were prepared by immunoSEQ multiplex PCR; TCRdb keeps only in-frame clonotypes and omits some of them. This table holds 150,000 or so clones, more than 70% found once. Sequences were obtained from PBMCs. Receptor source: a middle-aged man in good health and CMV-seronegative.

V gene TRBV9 combines with J gene TRBJ2-7, with a possible D match to TRBD1 (6 bases). The CDR3 is 14 amino acids. V lost 0 bases and J lost 2, with 9 bases in between. Germline values: CDR1 SGDLS, CDR2 YYNGEE. This CDR3 reads CASSVEQGTYEQYF. The CDR3 DNA reads as TGTGCCAGCAGCGTAGAACAGGGTACCTACGAGCAGTACTTC.

This clone was detected a few times. The rearrangement uses TRBV4-2 and TRBJ2-3; TRBD2 is a possible D gene (6 bases). Germline CDR1 LGHNA, CDR2 YNFKEQ. The V gene lost 11 bases and the J gene lost 3 bases, with 9 bases spanning the gap. The CDR3 runs 11 residues. DNA for the CDR3: TGTGCCGCCGGGGGAACAGATACGCAGTATTTT. Translation gives CAAGGTDTQYF.

The chain links TRBV28 to TRBJ1-5, with D perhaps TRBD1 (6 bases). The CDR3 has 14 residues. The germline gives CDR1 MDHEN, CDR2 SYDVKM. The V end was cut by 6 bases, the J end by 6 bases, with 15 bases between. This chain's CDR3 is CASRQGLSGQPQHF. The CDR3 bases are TGTGCCAGCAGGCAGGGGTTGTCCGGTCAGCCCCAGCATTTT.

This chain uses TRBV5-1 with TRBJ2-1; D is ambiguous. Trimming shortened V by 4 bases and J by 7 bases, and 6 bases separated the two germline ends. CDR1 and CDR2 (germline): SGHRS, YFSETQ. The CDR3 is 11 amino acids. The CDR3 loop reads CASSQENEQFF. In DNA, the CDR3 is TGCGCCAGCAGCCAGGAAAATGAGCAGTTCTTC.

There are a few counts of this clone. The chain is built from TRBV4-2 and TRBJ1-5; D unclear. The CDR3 extends over 13 amino acids. Germline CDR1 is LGHNA and CDR2 is YNFKEQ. Trimming left V 1 base short and J 5 bases short, with 6 bases between. The CDR3 DNA is TGTGCCAGCAGCCAAGCTTCAGATCAGCCCCAGCATTTT. This gives the protein CASSQASDQPQHF.

The count of this clone is one. The genes are TRBV25-1 and TRBJ1-3; D remains ambiguous. The germline V and J ends were trimmed by 8 bases and 4 bases, with 12 bases remaining between them. This CDR3 region has 13 residues. Germline CDR1 reads MGHDK; CDR2 reads SYGVNS. The CDR3 nucleotides are TGTGCCAGCGGTTGGCTCTCCGGAAACACCATATATTTT. This encodes CASGWLSGNTIYF.

The chain carries TRBV14 and TRBJ1-1; 8 nucleotides align to TRBD1. Per the germline V gene, CDR1 is SGHDN and CDR2 is FVKESK. Germline trimming cut 1 base from V and 3 bases from J; bases unmatched to any gene: 10. CDR3 length: 17 amino acids. CDR3: CASSQGVRTGRYTEAFF. CDR3 DNA sequence: TGTGCCAGCAGCCAAGGGGTGCGGACAGGGAGGTACACTGAAGCTTTCTTT.

The chain employs TRBV7-3 and TRBJ2-7; 7 nucleotides line up with TRBD1. This CDR3 is 15 amino acids long. V shed 0 bases, J shed 0 bases, and the junction held 2 bases outside the gene matches. In germline, CDR1 is SGHTA, CDR2 FQGTGA. As DNA, the CDR3 is TGTGCCAGCAGCTTAACGACAGGGCCCTCCTACGAGCAGTACTTC. This codes for CASSLTTGPSYEQYF.

This chain uses TRBV11-2 with TRBJ1-5, with D possibly matching TRBD1 (6 bases). Trimming pared 3 bases from V and 2 bases from J, leaving 11 bases between. This CDR3 region has 15 residues. Germline loops: CDR1 SGHAT, CDR2 FQNNGV. CDR3 in DNA: TGTGCCAGCAGCTTTGGGGCAGGGGGCAATCAGCCCCAGCATTTT. The encoded protein is CASSFGAGGNQPQHF.